The table lists the clone carrying this T cell receptor beta chain with many counts. Its target is unknown. This sample was included in a study of human T cells and chemical hapten exposure. Study-wide points: No shift was seen in TCRs above 1 in 1000 frequency with DPC sensitization.

Total RNA extraction was carried out from unfractionated whole blood. For the library, individual cDNA molecules each received unique molecular identifiers. As originally analysed: Between about 20,000 and 690,600 TCRs appeared in each sample, and the median stood at roughly 100,000. TCRdb processed the 5' RACE reads anew with MiXCR; each CDR3 protein has one entry. TCRdb's processing, not the authors', yielded these V and J calls. The table records about 140,000 distinct CDR3 sequences, around 4% of them present only once. Trimming took 7 bases from V and 8 from J; bases not matched to a gene: 8. CDR3 size: 12 residues. Germline CDR1 is DFQATT and CDR2 is SNEGSKA (reference sequence).

The TCR comes from a female donor in good health. The gene calls are TRBV20-1 and TRBJ2-3; 8 bases fit TRBD2. CDR3 residues: CSVRGGGGTQYF. CDR3 DNA sequence: TGCAGTGTTCGGGGGGGAGGAGGTACGCAGTATTTT.